This T cell receptor beta chain was profiled in a study of T cell responses to AZD1222 COVID-19 vaccine. Whole-study findings and limits: Clonal diversity was possibly underestimated; the donors were predominantly white British and more often female. Samples come after the peak T cell response, not at day 14. There were vaccine-associated CD4 TCRs across spike, dominant at 160-218 and 743-854. Of the AZD1222 recipients, only five to seven were seropositive at baseline.

To note about this clone: Its antigen is not identified.

Repertoires were generated with immunoSEQ multiplex PCR, while TCRdb's copy carries only in-frame clones and drops some. The profile shows 140,000 to 150,000 clones, 70% to 90% of them singletons. Per the germline V gene, CDR1 is MNHNS and CDR2 is SASEGT. V was pared by 4 bases and J by 0 bases, with 6 bases of the junction left unmatched. The CDR3 contains 16 residues. The source of this sequence is an adult who received the AZD1222 COVID-19 vaccine. This chain links TRBV6-1 with TRBJ1-5, with 7 bases fitting TRBD1. The sample here was peripheral blood, taken 28 days after the second AZD1222 dose. CDR3 residues: CASSAPTGLSNQPQHF. CDR3 coding DNA: TGTGCCAGCAGTGCCCCGACAGGGCTTAGCAATCAGCCCCAGCATTTT.